The 22 T cell receptor beta chains presented below share a single source sample, sequenced in a study of blood T cell repertoires in COVID-19. The assay was immunoSEQ multiplex PCR, and TCRdb's table has in-frame clones only and misses some. The sample includes approximately 96,000 clones, 70% to 90% of them seen just once. The specimen was peripheral blood. These receptors came from a human donor with COVID-19, enrolled during active disease. The donor label of this sample is uncertain.

The chain has TRBV6-5 and TRBJ1-2; 9 bases map to TRBD1. The CDR3 runs 15 residues. The germline gives CDR1 MNHEY, CDR2 SVGAGI. V lost 5 bases and J lost 4; bases outside the gene matches: 8. DNA of the CDR3: TGTGCCAGCAGTCAACGACAGGGGGGGTCCTATGGCTACACCTTC. Translation gives CASSQRQGGSYGYTF.

This chain joins TRBV10-1 and TRBJ2-1; tentatively, D is TRBD2 (6 bases). The CDR3 is 15 residues long. Germline V lookup: CDR1 WNHNN, CDR2 SYGVQD (reference sequence). The V end was cut by 4 bases, the J end by 9 bases, with 19 bases between. CDR3 region: CASSAPEGGRSEQFF. CDR3 sequence (DNA): TGCGCCAGCAGTGCCCCTGAGGGAGGACGGAGTGAGCAGTTCTTC.

The rearrangement uses TRBV19 and TRBJ2-1; TRBD1 aligns across 7 bases. The junction had 4 bases not matched to a gene; V was cut back by 5 bases and J by 0 bases. In germline, CDR1 is LNHDA, CDR2 SQIVND (reference sequence). The CDR3 length is 15 residues. The CDR3: CASSGGQSSYNEQFF. In nucleotides, the CDR3 is TGTGCCAGTAGTGGGGGACAGAGCTCCTACAATGAGCAGTTCTTC.

This clone occurred once. The V and J genes are TRBV6-1 and TRBJ2-5; 10 positions match TRBD2. CDR1 is MNHNS and CDR2 is SASEGT in the germline V gene. V lost 0 bases and J lost 2; bases outside the gene matches: 3. The CDR3 has 16 residues. CDR3 nucleotides: TGTGCCAGCAGTGAAGCCGGGACTAGCGTACAAGAGACCCAGTACTTC. Translation gives CASSEAGTSVQETQYF.

The genes are TRBV29-1 and TRBJ2-3; D may be TRBD2 (6 bases). V lost 6 bases, J lost 0 bases, and 19 bases lay in between. CDR3 length: 16 amino acids. Germline CDR1 reads SQVTM; CDR2 reads ANQGSEA. The CDR3 region has the DNA TGCAGCGTCCCGGGACTTAGGGGATCTAGCACAGATACGCAGTATTTT. It encodes CSVPGLRGSSTDTQYF.

The chain employs TRBV21-1 and TRBJ2-5; no DNA check was done on the table's D call, TRBD2. TRBV21-1 is given as a pseudogene. The CDR3 has 18 amino acids. The CDR3 region has the DNA TGTGCCAGCAGCAAAGTTGGTAAAACTAGCGGGAGGAGAGAGACCCAGTACTTC. This translates into CASSKVGKTSGRRETQYF.

The rearrangement links TRBV6-5 to TRBJ1-5; 7 bases fit TRBD1. In germline, CDR1 is MNHEY, CDR2 SVGAGI. V was clipped by 6 bases and J by 6 bases; unmatched bases: 5. This CDR3 has 13 residues. This CDR3 is CASRRGGGQPQHF. CDR3 bases: TGTGCCAGCAGGAGAGGGGGCGGTCAGCCCCAGCATTTT.

This clone has a single count. The chain combines TRBV9 with TRBJ1-1; D is unresolved. Germline loops: CDR1 SGDLS, CDR2 YYNGEE. This CDR3 comprises 16 residues. V was clipped by 0 bases and J by 0 bases, with 12 bases between them. CDR3: CASSVDAAALNTEAFF. For the CDR3, the DNA is TGTGCCAGCAGCGTAGACGCGGCAGCCTTGAACACTGAAGCTTTCTTT.

This chain joins TRBV7-3 and TRBJ2-3, with 7 nucleotides matching TRBD1. CDR3 size: 16 residues. Germline-derived CDR1 and CDR2 are SGHTA and FQGTGA. V gave up 5 bases and J gave up 1 base; unmatched junction bases: 9. The DNA for the CDR3 is TGTGCCAGCAGCCCCGGCCGGGACAGCGGCACAGATACGCAGTATTTT. Translated, it gives CASSPGRDSGTDTQYF. Full variable domain (rest looked up from reference TRBV7-3 and TRBJ2-3): GAGVSQTPSNKVTEKGKYVELRCDPISGHTALYWYRQSLGQGPEFLIYFQGTGAADDSGLPNDRFFAVRPEGSVSTLKIQRTERGDSAVYLCASSPGRDSGTDTQYFGPGTRLTVL.

As regards this clone: Distinct nucleotide sequences in the sample also encode this CDR3. The chain joins TRBV5-5 to TRBJ1-2; D may be TRBD1 (5 bases). Between the trimmed V and J ends, which lost 1 base and 8 bases, there was a span of 9 bases. From germline, CDR1 is SGHKS and CDR2 YYEKEE (reference sequence). The CDR3 spans 12 residues. Here the CDR3 DNA reads TGTGCCAGCAGCTTGCCGGGGGTGGGCTACACCTTC. Residues: CASSLPGVGYTF.

The V gene is TRBV28, the J gene TRBJ2-3, with TRBD2 identical over 7 bases. The CDR3 contains 14 residues. Germline CDR1 is MDHEN and CDR2 is SYDVKM. V dropped 6 bases and J dropped 3; count of bases not matched to a gene: 6. In DNA, the CDR3 is TGTGCCAGCAGCACAATAGCGGGTACAGATACGCAGTATTTT. This sequence encodes CASSTIAGTDTQYF.

J is TRBJ2-1 and V is TRBV28; unclear D gene. In germline, CDR1 is MDHEN, CDR2 SYDVKM. The ends were cut back, 2 bases at V and 8 bases at J, with 7 bases in the middle. This CDR3 region has 12 residues. CDR3 nucleotide sequence: TGTGCCAGCAGTTTACGGTCTCATGAGCAGTTCTTC. It codes for CASSLRSHEQFF.

V is TRBV9 and J is TRBJ2-2, with D perhaps matching TRBD1 (5 bases). This CDR3 has 13 residues. Per the germline V gene, CDR1 is SGDLS and CDR2 is YYNGEE. V was clipped by 4 bases and J by 7 bases, with 11 bases between them. The DNA for the CDR3 is TGTGCCAGCAGCTTTGGGGCAGACGGGGAGCTGTTTTTT. Translating gives CASSFGADGELFF.

The CDR3 coding sequence is TGTGCCAGTAGTATGAGTGGAGTTTCGATTTACGAGCAGTACTTC. Translation gives CASSMSGVSIYEQYF. The chain links TRBV19 to TRBJ2-7; D unresolved. V lost 3 bases and J lost 4, with 16 bases in between. The CDR3 contains 15 residues. CDR1 is LNHDA and CDR2 is SQIVND in the germline V gene (reference sequence).

The chain combines TRBV6-1 with TRBJ2-1; D remains ambiguous. The CDR3 runs to 14 residues. V lost 2 bases and J lost 3, with 8 bases in between. Germline values: CDR1 MNHNS, CDR2 SASEGT. CDR3 protein: CASSEMAVYNEQFF. As DNA, the CDR3 is TGTGCCAGCAGTGAAATGGCAGTCTACAATGAGCAGTTCTTC.

The J gene is TRBJ1-2, the V gene TRBV6-5, with 8 nucleotides matching TRBD1. This CDR3 is built from 13 residues. Germline lookup yields CDR1 MNHEY and CDR2 SVGAGI. The trim removed 7 bases at V and 4 bases at J, leaving 5 bases unmatched. CDR3 amino acids: CASKKTGAYGYTF. CDR3 in DNA: TGTGCCAGCAAGAAGACAGGGGCCTATGGCTACACCTTC.

The CDR3 DNA reads TGCGCCAGCAGCATGACAGGGAAAGAGAACACTGAAGCTTTCTTT. Protein sequence: CASSMTGKENTEAFF. This chain joins TRBV5-1 and TRBJ1-1, with 7 bases identical to TRBD1. Trimming at V came to 4 bases and at J to 1 base, leaving 7 bases not matched to a gene. CDR1 is SGHRS, CDR2 YFSETQ, per germline. This CDR3 has 15 amino acids.

The CDR3, as DNA: TGTGCCACCAGTGCTAAGGGACAGGGGACGTACACAGATACGCAGTATTTT. As protein: CATSAKGQGTYTDTQYF. This rearrangement joins TRBV24-1 to TRBJ2-3; TRBD1 aligns across 10 bases. The V gene's germline CDR1 is KGHDR and CDR2 SFDVKD. This CDR3 contains 17 residues. The J segment lost 2 bases and the V segment lost 5 bases, leaving 9 bases of the junction unmatched.

The rearrangement joins TRBV6-5 to TRBJ2-7; D may be TRBD1 (6 bases). This CDR3 spans 16 amino acids. CDR1 is MNHEY, CDR2 SVGAGI, per germline. V was trimmed by 1 base and J by 2 bases, leaving 15 bases between them. CDR3 residues: CASSYYRTEKTYEQYF. The CDR3 bases are TGTGCCAGCAGTTACTACCGGACAGAGAAGACCTACGAGCAGTACTTC.

As for this clone: Other DNA sequences in the same sample also yield this CDR3. The chain recombines TRBV5-1 with TRBJ1-1, with D tentatively TRBD1 (5 bases). CDR3 length: 13 residues. Trimming cost V 4 bases and J 1 base, with 8 bases left between them. Germline-derived CDR1 and CDR2 are SGHRS and YFSETQ. CDR3 in amino acids: CASSLTGNTEAFF. The CDR3 bases are TGCGCCAGCAGCCTTACAGGGAACACTGAAGCTTTCTTT.

The V and J genes are TRBV11-2 and TRBJ1-5, with 7 bases identical to TRBD1. Germline loops: CDR1 SGHAT, CDR2 FQNNGV. With V trimmed by 4 bases and J by 5 bases, 2 bases remained unmatched. The CDR3 is 13 residues long. The CDR3 nucleotides read TGTGCCAGCAGCTCGGGACAGTATCAGCCCCAGCATTTT. It specifies CASSSGQYQPQHF.

The genes are TRBV10-3 and TRBJ2-7, with D possibly being TRBD1 (5 bases). The germline V gene encodes CDR1 ENHRY and CDR2 SYGVKD. The CDR3 is 14 residues long. V was pared by 3 bases and J by 4 bases, with 13 bases between. The CDR3 region is CAISEGSSGYEQYF. In nucleotides, the CDR3 is TGTGCCATCAGTGAAGGGTCCTCAGGGTACGAGCAGTACTTC.